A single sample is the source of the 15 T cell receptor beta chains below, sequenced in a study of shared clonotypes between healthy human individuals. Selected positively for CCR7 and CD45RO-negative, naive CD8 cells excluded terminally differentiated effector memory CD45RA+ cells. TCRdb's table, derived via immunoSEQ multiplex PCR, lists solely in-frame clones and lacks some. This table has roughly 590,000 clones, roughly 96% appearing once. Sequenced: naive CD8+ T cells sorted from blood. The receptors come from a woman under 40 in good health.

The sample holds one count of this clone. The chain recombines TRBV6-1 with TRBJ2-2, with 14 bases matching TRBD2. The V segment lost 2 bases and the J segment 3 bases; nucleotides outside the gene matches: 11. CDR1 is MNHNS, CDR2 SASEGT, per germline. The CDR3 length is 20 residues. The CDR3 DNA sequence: TGTGCCAGCAGTGAATCCTCGGGACTAGCGGGAGCAAGGGACACCGGGGAGCTGTTTTTT. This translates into CASSESSGLAGARDTGELFF.

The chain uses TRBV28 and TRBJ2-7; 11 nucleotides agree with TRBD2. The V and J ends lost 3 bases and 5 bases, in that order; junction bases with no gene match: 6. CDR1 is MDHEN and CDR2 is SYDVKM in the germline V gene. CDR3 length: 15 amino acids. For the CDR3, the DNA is TGTGCCAGCAGTTTCCCACTAGCGGGAGTAAACGAGCAGTACTTC. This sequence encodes CASSFPLAGVNEQYF.

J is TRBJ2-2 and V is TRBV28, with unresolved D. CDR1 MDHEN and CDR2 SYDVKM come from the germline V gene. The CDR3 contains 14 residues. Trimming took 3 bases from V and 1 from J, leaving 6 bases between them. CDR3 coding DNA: TGTGCCAGCAGTTTTCGATTGAACACCGGGGAGCTGTTTTTT. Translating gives CASSFRLNTGELFF.

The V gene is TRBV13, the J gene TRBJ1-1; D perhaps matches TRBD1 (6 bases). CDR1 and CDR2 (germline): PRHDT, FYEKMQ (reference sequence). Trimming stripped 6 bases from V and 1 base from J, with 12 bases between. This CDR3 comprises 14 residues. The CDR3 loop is CASSRDTGNTEAFF. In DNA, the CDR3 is TGTGCCAGCAGTAGGGACACCGGGAACACTGAAGCTTTCTTT.

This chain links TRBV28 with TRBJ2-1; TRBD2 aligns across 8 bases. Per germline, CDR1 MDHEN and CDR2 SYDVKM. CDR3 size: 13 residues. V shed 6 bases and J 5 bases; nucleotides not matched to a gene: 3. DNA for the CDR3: TGTGCCAGCAGGACTAGCGCGAACAATGAGCAGTTCTTC. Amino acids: CASRTSANNEQFF.

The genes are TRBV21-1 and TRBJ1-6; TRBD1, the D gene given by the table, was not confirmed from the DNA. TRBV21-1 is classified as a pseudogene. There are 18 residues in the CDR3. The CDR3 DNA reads TGTGCCAGCAGCAAAGGACGTACTAAACAGGGGGATAATTCACCCCTCCACTTT. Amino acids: CASSKGRTKQGDNSPLHF.

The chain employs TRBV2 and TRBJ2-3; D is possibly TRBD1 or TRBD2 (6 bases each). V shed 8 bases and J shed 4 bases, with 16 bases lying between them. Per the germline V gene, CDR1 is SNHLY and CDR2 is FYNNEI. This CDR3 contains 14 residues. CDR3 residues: CASGGTSTADTQYF. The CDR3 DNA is TGTGCCAGCGGCGGGACATCGACGGCAGATACGCAGTATTTT.

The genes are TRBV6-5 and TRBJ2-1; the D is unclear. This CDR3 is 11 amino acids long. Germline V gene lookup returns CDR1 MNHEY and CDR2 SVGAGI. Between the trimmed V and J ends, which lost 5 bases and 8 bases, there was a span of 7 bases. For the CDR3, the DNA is TGTGCCAGCAGTGGGTCGGATGAGCAGTTCTTC. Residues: CASSGSDEQFF.

CDR3 region: CASSESWRSYEQYF. As DNA, the CDR3 is TGTGCCAGCAGTGAATCGTGGCGGAGTTACGAGCAGTACTTC. The rearrangement uses TRBV6-1 and TRBJ2-7; unclear D gene. The CDR3 consists of 14 residues. V lost 2 bases and J 4 bases, leaving 12 bases between the germline ends. Germline lookup yields CDR1 MNHNS and CDR2 SASEGT.

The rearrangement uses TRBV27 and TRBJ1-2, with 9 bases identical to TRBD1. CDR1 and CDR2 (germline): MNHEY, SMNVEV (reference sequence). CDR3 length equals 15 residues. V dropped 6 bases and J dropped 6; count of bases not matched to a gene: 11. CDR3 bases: TGTGCCAGCAGAGCCGGGACAGGGATTGGGAATGGCTACACCTTC. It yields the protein CASRAGTGIGNGYTF.

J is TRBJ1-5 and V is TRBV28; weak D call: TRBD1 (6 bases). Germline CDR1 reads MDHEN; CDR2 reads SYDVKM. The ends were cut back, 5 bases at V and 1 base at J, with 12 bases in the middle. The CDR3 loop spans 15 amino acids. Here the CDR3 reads CASSQGFGSNQPQHF. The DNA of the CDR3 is TGTGCCAGCAGTCAGGGGTTTGGGAGCAATCAGCCCCAGCATTTT.

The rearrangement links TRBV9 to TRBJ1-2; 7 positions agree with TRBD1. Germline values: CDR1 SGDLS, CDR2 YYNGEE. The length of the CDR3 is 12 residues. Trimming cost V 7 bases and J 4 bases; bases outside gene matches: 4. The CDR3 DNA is TGTGCCAGCGCCACAGGGGTCTATGGCTACACCTTC. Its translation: CASATGVYGYTF.

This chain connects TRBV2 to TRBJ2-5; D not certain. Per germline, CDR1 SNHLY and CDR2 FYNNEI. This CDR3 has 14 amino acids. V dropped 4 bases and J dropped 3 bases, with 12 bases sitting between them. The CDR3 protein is CASSGASLEETQYF. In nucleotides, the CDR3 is TGTGCCAGCAGTGGCGCCAGCCTCGAAGAGACCCAGTACTTC.

The CDR3 reads CASSSGREAFF. For the CDR3, the DNA is TGTGCCAGCAGCTCGGGCCGTGAAGCTTTCTTT. The chain uses TRBV5-5 and TRBJ1-1; D ambiguous. This CDR3 is 11 amino acids long. The germline V and J ends were trimmed by 3 bases and 7 bases, with 7 bases remaining between them. Germline CDR1 and CDR2: SGHKS and YYEKEE (reference sequence).

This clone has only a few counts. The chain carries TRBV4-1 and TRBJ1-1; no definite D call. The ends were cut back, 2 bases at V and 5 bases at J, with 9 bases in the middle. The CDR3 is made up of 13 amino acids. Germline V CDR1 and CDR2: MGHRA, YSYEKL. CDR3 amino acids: CASSQKGKTEAFF. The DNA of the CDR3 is TGCGCCAGCAGCCAAAAGGGCAAGACTGAAGCTTTCTTT.